This T cell receptor (beta chain) was identified in a study of CD8 T cells in Susac syndrome. Study-wide results and limits: The study recognized that its TCR sequencing and HLA analysis covered a relatively small number of individuals.

With random hexamers, roughly 0.5 to 1 ug RNA was reverse transcribed. TCRdb redid the calling of the immunoSEQ multiplex PCR reads with MiXCR, one entry per CDR3 protein. The sample yields over 200,000 distinct CDR3 sequences, around 95% seen once. To note about this clonotype: The antigen is not known.

The germline V gene encodes CDR1 GTSNPN and CDR2 SVGIG (reference sequence). This CDR3 contains 13 residues. V lost 0 bases, J lost 4 bases, and 9 bases lay in between. Sequencing of TCR beta was carried out in blood CD8+ and CD4+ T cells. Source material: CD4+ T cells from PBMCs. The TCR was taken from a human donor with multiple sclerosis. This chain links TRBV30 with TRBJ1-2; a possible D gene is TRBD1 (5 bases). CDR3 nucleotide sequence: TGTGCCTGGAGTGTACCAGGGCGCTATGGCTACACCTTC. It specifies CAWSVPGRYGYTF.